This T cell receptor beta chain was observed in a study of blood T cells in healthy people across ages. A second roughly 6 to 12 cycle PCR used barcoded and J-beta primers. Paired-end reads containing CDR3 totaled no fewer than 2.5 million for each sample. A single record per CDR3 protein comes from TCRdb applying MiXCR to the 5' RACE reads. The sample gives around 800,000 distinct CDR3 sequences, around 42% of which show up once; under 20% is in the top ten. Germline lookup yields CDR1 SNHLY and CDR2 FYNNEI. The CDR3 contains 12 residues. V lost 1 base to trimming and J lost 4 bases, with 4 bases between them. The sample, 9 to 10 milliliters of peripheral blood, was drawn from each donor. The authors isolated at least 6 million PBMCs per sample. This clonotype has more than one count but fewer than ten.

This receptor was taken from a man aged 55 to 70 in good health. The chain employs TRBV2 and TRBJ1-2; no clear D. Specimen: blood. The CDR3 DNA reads TGTGCCAGCAGTGAAGGGCCCTATGGCTACACCTTC. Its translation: CASSEGPYGYTF.